These 7 T cell receptor beta chains were sequenced from one sample in a study of CXCR3-negative and CXCR3-positive naive CD8 T cells. Libraries were UMI-labeled 5' RACE TRB cDNA. TCRdb reprocessed the 5' RACE reads and stores each CDR3 protein as one record, lacking DNA. The listing records around 45,000 distinct CDR3 sequences. The sample comprised naive CXCR3- CD8+ T cells from blood. Subset specified: CD45RO-CCR7+CD27+CD95- naive CD8+ T cells lacking CXCR3 (TNR3-). These TCRs come from a human donor in good health. Some clones in this sample may be carry-over from other donors' samples.

This chain links TRBV10-3 with TRBJ2-1. The germline CDR1 and CDR2 sequences are ENHRY and SYGVKD. The CDR3 covers 12 residues. CDR3 protein: CTIREGGDEQFF.

This chain joins TRBV12-3 or TRBV12-4 and TRBJ2-3; the D call from TCRdb, TRBD1, cannot be confirmed without DNA. The CDR3 runs 15 residues. This chain's CDR3 is CASSSRDRGADTQYF.

This chain uses TRBV10-1 with TRBJ2-7; TCRdb lists TRBD2, though no DNA is available to test this call. CDR1 WNHNN and CDR2 SYGVQD come from the germline V gene (reference sequence). The CDR3 runs to 14 residues. CDR3 sequence reads: CASIFAGVSHEQYF.

The chain links TRBV12-3 or TRBV12-4 to TRBJ1-2; TCRdb outputs TRBD1, but without DNA this stays unchecked. This CDR3 spans 14 amino acids. CDR3 protein: CASSSILDGTRYTF.

The rearrangement joins TRBV7-6 to TRBJ2-7. Germline CDR1 reads SGHVS; CDR2 reads FNYEAQ. This CDR3 has 15 amino acids. The CDR3 reads CASSVAAGGAYEQYF.

The chain has TRBV20-1 and TRBJ2-7; with no DNA, the TCRdb D assignment of TRBD1 cannot be verified. Looked up from germline, CDR1 is DFQATT and CDR2 is SNEGSKA (reference sequence). CDR3 size: 16 residues. This CDR3 reads CSARMAGTGDSYEQYF.

The chain links TRBV7-2 to TRBJ2-7; TCRdb names TRBD2, which stays unverified in the absence of DNA. The CDR3 spans 16 residues. CDR1 and CDR2 from the germline V gene are SGHTA and FQGNSA. This chain's CDR3 is CASSPGLAGGPYEQYF.